This passage covers 28 T cell receptor beta chains from one sample sequenced in a study of blood T cell repertoires in COVID-19. TCRdb keeps only in-frame clones here, not all; method: immunoSEQ multiplex PCR. The top ten hold about 1.9% of the sample, which has under 300,000 clones, roughly 88% seen once. The sample consisted of PBMCs or T cells enriched from blood (not recorded which). The source of these receptors is a woman in her forties or fifties who had recovered from COVID-19.

This clone occurred a few times. V gene TRBV18 combines with J gene TRBJ2-7; TRBD2 matches at 7 bases. Germline V gene lookup returns CDR1 KGHSH and CDR2 LQKENI. This CDR3 has 14 amino acids. V was clipped by 0 bases and J by 3 bases; unmatched bases: 2. This CDR3 reads CASSPPAGDYEQYF. The CDR3 DNA sequence: TGTGCCAGCTCACCACCGGCGGGAGACTACGAGCAGTACTTC.

This chain links TRBV28 with TRBJ2-7, with 10 bases that match TRBD1. V shed 7 bases and J 9 bases; nucleotides not matched to a gene: 12. This CDR3 has 14 amino acids. Germline V gene lookup returns CDR1 MDHEN and CDR2 SYDVKM. In nucleotides, the CDR3 is TGTGCCAGCAAGGGACCGGGACAGGGGTCCGTGCAGTACTTC. Its translation is CASKGPGQGSVQYF.

V is TRBV9 and J is TRBJ2-4; TRBD1 might be the D (5 bases). CDR1 and CDR2 from the germline V gene are SGDLS and YYNGEE. Trimming cost V 3 bases and J 15 bases, with 19 bases left between them. The CDR3 spans 13 residues. The DNA for the CDR3 is TGTGCCAGCAGCGCATTCCCAGGGTGGGAACGGTACTTC. It specifies CASSAFPGWERYF.

Details on this clone: At the DNA level, this CDR3 is encoded by other sequences in the same sample as well. The gene calls are TRBV28 and TRBJ1-2, with 10 nucleotides matching TRBD1. There are 13 residues in the CDR3. Trimming took 5 bases from V and 8 from J; bases not matched to a gene: 5. The germline CDR1 and CDR2 sequences are MDHEN and SYDVKM. CDR3 bases: TGTGCCAGCAGTCTGGGACAGGGGTACGGCTACACCTTC. Its protein is CASSLGQGYGYTF.

The CDR3 region has the DNA TGTGCCAGCAGCTTCACAGGGGATCAGCCCCAGCATTTT. Translation: CASSFTGDQPQHF. J is TRBJ1-5 and V is TRBV7-9, with 7 positions matching TRBD1. The CDR3 is made up of 13 amino acids. J gave up 5 bases and V 3 bases, and 1 base lay outside the gene matches. Germline loops: CDR1 SEHNR, CDR2 FQNEAQ (reference sequence).

The J gene is TRBJ2-2, the V gene TRBV7-9, with D uncertain. The V gene lost 5 bases and the J gene lost 4 bases, with 14 bases spanning the gap. Germline V gene sequence: CDR1 SEHNR, CDR2 FQNEAQ (reference sequence). The CDR3 sequence is 15 residues long. The CDR3 loop is CASSLDGLRTGELFF. Here the CDR3 DNA reads TGTGCCAGCAGCCTAGATGGGCTTCGCACCGGGGAGCTGTTTTTT.

This clone was counted a single time. The chain's CDR3 is CASSFGIQGMNTEAFF. The CDR3 DNA follows: TGTGCCAGCAGTTTTGGGATACAGGGTATGAACACTGAAGCTTTCTTT. This chain uses TRBV27 with TRBJ1-1, with D possibly TRBD1 on 6 matching bases. This CDR3 is built from 16 residues. Per the germline V gene, CDR1 is MNHEY and CDR2 is SMNVEV (reference sequence). The V gene lost 3 bases and the J gene lost 0 bases, with 14 bases spanning the gap.

This rearrangement joins TRBV18 to TRBJ1-1; TRBD1 might be the D (5 bases). The V end was cut by 3 bases, the J end by 3 bases, with 14 bases between. Per germline, CDR1 KGHSH and CDR2 LQKENI. CDR3 length equals 15 residues. This CDR3 reads CASSPNGGGYTEAFF. CDR3 in DNA: TGTGCCAGCTCACCCAACGGGGGTGGGTACACTGAAGCTTTCTTT.

This clone was recorded only once. The chain joins TRBV30 to TRBJ1-3, with TRBD1 matching over 8 bases. This CDR3 is built from 16 residues. The V segment lost 0 bases and the J segment 2 bases; nucleotides outside the gene matches: 6. The germline CDR1 and CDR2 sequences are GTSNPN and SVGIG (reference sequence). The CDR3 sequence: CAWSVPRTGTGNTIYF. CDR3 DNA: TGTGCCTGGAGTGTGCCCCGGACAGGGACTGGAAACACCATATATTTT.

In this sample, this clone turned up once. The rearrangement joins TRBV10-3 to TRBJ2-1, with TRBD2 matching over 11 bases. V was pared by 8 bases and J by 5 bases, with 8 bases of the junction left unmatched. This CDR3 has 15 residues. Germline assignment: CDR1 ENHRY and CDR2 SYGVKD. The CDR3 spells CAIADTSGSNNEQFF. CDR3 sequence (DNA): TGTGCCATCGCAGATACTAGCGGGAGTAACAATGAGCAGTTCTTC.

This chain links TRBV19 with TRBJ2-1, with D possibly matching TRBD2 (6 bases). The germline V gene has CDR1 LNHDA and CDR2 SQIVND (reference sequence). Trimming removed 6 bases from V and 4 bases from J, with 22 bases in between. The CDR3 loop spans 17 amino acids. CDR3 sequence: CASSLLWGGRSYNEQFF. DNA for the CDR3: TGTGCCAGTAGCTTGCTGTGGGGAGGCCGAAGTTACAATGAGCAGTTCTTC.

This chain connects TRBV5-1 to TRBJ1-6, with 12 positions matching TRBD1. CDR1 and CDR2 (germline): SGHRS, YFSETQ. The CDR3 is 17 amino acids. V shed 5 bases, J shed 5 bases, and the junction held 8 bases outside the gene matches. The DNA for the CDR3 is TGCGCCAGCAGGTCCGGGACAGGGGGCATGGATAATTCACCCCTCCACTTT. Protein: CASRSGTGGMDNSPLHF.

The gene calls are TRBV24-1 and TRBJ2-2; tentative D call: TRBD1 (6 bases). Trimming took off 7 bases at V and 5 bases at J, with 10 bases between the two ends. Per germline, CDR1 KGHDR and CDR2 SFDVKD. CDR3 length: 13 amino acids. The CDR3 sequence: CATRQGGTGELFF. The CDR3 region has the DNA TGTGCCACCAGACAGGGCGGGACCGGGGAGCTGTTTTTT.

The gene calls are TRBV5-6 and TRBJ2-5; D perhaps matches TRBD1 (6 bases). The germline V gene encodes CDR1 SGHDT and CDR2 YYEEEE. The ends were cut back, 2 bases at V and 0 bases at J, with 17 bases in the middle. The CDR3 totals 17 residues. The CDR3 nucleotides are TGTGCCAGCAGCTTAGACAGGCGGCCCCTGTACCAAGAGACCCAGTACTTC. It encodes CASSLDRRPLYQETQYF.

The chain joins TRBV5-1 to TRBJ1-5; 9 nucleotides line up with TRBD1. Germline V gene sequence: CDR1 SGHRS, CDR2 YFSETQ. The CDR3 spans 16 residues. The V gene end was trimmed by 0 bases and the J gene end by 1 base; junction bases not matched to a gene: 2. CDR3 nucleotide sequence: TGCGCCAGCAGCTTGGGCGGACAGGGGAGCAATCAGCCCCAGCATTTT. Amino acids: CASSLGGQGSNQPQHF.

The V and J genes are TRBV6-5 and TRBJ2-5; D is perhaps TRBD2 (6 bases). The CDR3 runs to 12 residues. Germline CDR1 reads MNHEY; CDR2 reads SVGAGI. Trimming left V 10 bases short and J 4 bases short, with 13 bases between. The CDR3 nucleotides read TGTGCCACCAAGACTAGACTAGAGACCCAGTACTTC. It codes for CATKTRLETQYF.

The chain couples TRBV6-7 to TRBJ1-3, with D unresolved. TRBV6-7 is given ORF status, its function remaining uncertain. The V end was cut by 2 bases, the J end by 0 bases, with 23 bases between. The CDR3 has 20 amino acids. In DNA form, the CDR3 reads TGTGCCAGCAGTTACCCAATCCCAACAAGGTGTAGCTTCTCTGGAAACACCATATATTTT. Translating gives CASSYPIPTRCSFSGNTIYF.

The chain couples TRBV10-3 to TRBJ2-7; the D gene is possibly TRBD1 (7 bases). This CDR3 is 15 amino acids long. V was cut by 4 bases and J by 2 bases, with 15 bases left in between. Germline CDR1 reads ENHRY; CDR2 reads SYGVKD. This CDR3 is CAISVLQGTPYEQYF. In DNA form, the CDR3 reads TGTGCCATCAGTGTGTTACAGGGGACTCCCTACGAGCAGTACTTC.

The rearrangement links TRBV27 to TRBJ1-6, with 7 bases that match TRBD1. CDR1 MNHEY and CDR2 SMNVEV come from the germline V gene (reference sequence). CDR3 length: 19 residues. V dropped 3 bases and J dropped 0; count of bases not matched to a gene: 11. CDR3 residues: CASSLFRGTAYSYNSPLHF. CDR3 DNA sequence: TGTGCCAGCAGTTTGTTTCGGGGGACAGCTTACTCCTATAATTCACCCCTCCACTTT.

V usage is TRBV11-3 and J usage is TRBJ2-5, with TRBD2 identical over 7 bases. CDR3 size: 16 residues. Germline V gene data show CDR1 as SGHNT and CDR2 as YENEEA. Trimming cost V 1 base and J 4 bases; bases outside gene matches: 9. CDR3 in amino acids: CASSLGSGLVGETQYF. The CDR3 DNA is TGTGCCAGCAGCTTAGGAAGCGGACTAGTGGGAGAGACCCAGTACTTC.

This clone was seen only a few times. The V and J genes are TRBV28 and TRBJ2-7, with 9 bases aligning to TRBD2. CDR1 MDHEN and CDR2 SYDVKM come from the germline V gene. The CDR3 covers 16 residues. V lost 11 bases and J lost 3; bases outside the gene matches: 17. The CDR3 DNA sequence: TGTGCCGCCAAACCTGGGGTCTGGCGGGAGGGCTACGAGCAGTACTTC. It specifies CAAKPGVWREGYEQYF.

The chain couples TRBV11-2 to TRBJ2-5; tentative D call: TRBD2 (6 bases). This CDR3 region has 15 residues. From germline, CDR1 is SGHAT and CDR2 FQNNGV. The germline V and J ends were trimmed by 6 bases and 4 bases, with 18 bases remaining between them. The CDR3 loop reads CASRVEGRGVETQYF. The CDR3 bases are TGTGCCAGCAGGGTGGAGGGGCGAGGGGTAGAGACCCAGTACTTC.

The chain is built from TRBV19 and TRBJ2-1, with 8 bases matching TRBD2. Germline assignment: CDR1 LNHDA and CDR2 SQIVND (reference sequence). V shed 6 bases, J shed 9 bases, and the junction held 13 bases outside the gene matches. CDR3 size: 15 residues. DNA of the CDR3: TGTGCCAGTAGCGGCGAAAGCGGGAGATGGGGTGAGCAGTTCTTC. Translation gives CASSGESGRWGEQFF. The whole variable domain, filled in from reference TRBV19 and TRBJ2-1, reads DGGITQSPKYLFRKEGQNVTLSCEQNLNHDAMYWYRQDPGQGLRLIYYSQIVNDFQKGDIAEGYSVSREKKESFPLTVTSAQKNPTAFYLCASSGESGRWGEQFFGPGTRLTVL.

The CDR3 spells CASSLDAGFGQPQHF. The DNA for the CDR3 is TGTGCCAGCAGCTTAGATGCGGGGTTTGGACAGCCCCAGCATTTT. The chain is built from TRBV7-2 and TRBJ1-5; no firm D call. From germline, CDR1 is SGHTA and CDR2 FQGNSA. V was clipped by 1 base and J by 7 bases, with 14 bases between them. The CDR3 sequence is 15 residues long.

The gene calls are TRBV27 and TRBJ1-1; D gene unclear. Trimming cost V 0 bases and J 1 base, with 15 bases left between them. The germline CDR1 and CDR2 sequences are MNHEY and SMNVEV (reference sequence). This CDR3 contains 17 residues. The CDR3 loop reads CASSLSRVPAKNTEAFF. The CDR3, as DNA: TGTGCCAGCAGTTTATCGAGGGTGCCGGCAAAGAACACTGAAGCTTTCTTT.

The V call is TRBV21-1, the J call TRBJ2-1; the listed D gene, TRBD2, was not tested against the DNA. TRBV21-1 is flagged as a pseudogene. The CDR3 sequence is 17 residues long. The CDR3 DNA reads TGTGCCAGCAGCAAAGCAGAGGGGGGGGCCACCTACAATGAGCAGTTCTTC. The encoded protein is CASSKAEGGATYNEQFF.

The chain couples TRBV27 to TRBJ1-2; D not certain. Trimming removed 5 bases at V and 5 bases at J, with 15 bases between. Germline V lookup: CDR1 MNHEY, CDR2 SMNVEV (reference sequence). The CDR3 consists of 14 residues. CDR3 amino acids: CASSPRESSYGYTF. DNA of the CDR3: TGTGCCAGCAGTCCCCGGGAAAGTAGTTATGGCTACACCTTC.

The V and J genes are TRBV10-3 and TRBJ1-1, with TRBD1 matching 9 bases. V lost 2 bases, J lost 1 base, and 8 bases stayed unmatched. The CDR3 is 17 amino acids. Germline-derived CDR1 and CDR2 are ENHRY and SYGVKD. CDR3 nucleotides: TGTGCCATCAGTGAGGTACAGGGGGCTCTAAGGAACACTGAAGCTTTCTTT. Encoded protein: CAISEVQGALRNTEAFF.